The 32 T cell receptor beta chains in this list originate from one sample, sequenced in a study of shared clonotypes between healthy human individuals. The data were produced by immunoSEQ multiplex PCR, yet TCRdb's version contains in-frame clones alone and is incomplete. The sample lists about 530,000 clones, approximately 95% occurring once. Sequenced: naive CD4+ T cells sorted from blood. The sample's subset: CD45RA+ positively selected. The source is a woman aged 25 to 39 in good health.

The V call is TRBV5-1, the J call TRBJ2-2; D gene uncertain. Germline CDR1 and CDR2: SGHRS and YFSETQ. The CDR3 is made up of 15 amino acids. Trimming took off 2 bases at V and 0 bases at J, with 8 bases between the two ends. Here the CDR3 DNA reads TGCGCCAGCAGCTTCCTACAAGCGAACACCGGGGAGCTGTTTTTT. This gives the protein CASSFLQANTGELFF. Drawing the rest from reference TRBV5-1 and TRBJ2-2, the complete variable domain is KAGVTQTPRYLIKTRGQQVTLSCSPISGHRSVSWYQQTPGQGLQFLFEYFSETQRNKGNFPGRFSGRQFSNSRSEMNVSTLELGDSALYLCASSFLQANTGELFFGEGSRLTVL.

The genes are TRBV28 and TRBJ1-6, with unresolved D. This CDR3 is built from 11 residues. V lost 7 bases and J 4 bases, leaving 2 bases between the germline ends. Germline CDR1 and CDR2: MDHEN and SYDVKM. The CDR3 DNA follows: TGTGCCAGCAATTATAATTCACCCCTCCACTTT. Its protein is CASNYNSPLHF.

V and J are TRBV5-1 and TRBJ2-2; TRBD1 matches at 8 bases. The germline V gene encodes CDR1 SGHRS and CDR2 YFSETQ. The V segment lost 7 bases and the J segment 5 bases; nucleotides outside the gene matches: 13. This CDR3 is 16 amino acids long. As DNA, the CDR3 is TGCGCCAGCCACTCCAAAACCGGGACAGGTACCGGGGAGCTGTTTTTT. Translation gives CASHSKTGTGTGELFF.

The chain employs TRBV28 and TRBJ2-5; D remains ambiguous. The length of the CDR3 is 13 residues. Trimming removed 4 bases at V and 3 bases at J, with 9 bases between. Germline CDR1 and CDR2: MDHEN and SYDVKM. The CDR3 region has the DNA TGTGCCAGCAGTTCACCGCCCGAAGAGACCCAGTACTTC. Translated: CASSSPPEETQYF.

This chain uses TRBV10-2 with TRBJ2-3; D is uncertain. V gave up 5 bases and J gave up 7 bases, with 25 bases separating them. CDR1 and CDR2 (germline): WSHSY, SAAADI. The length of the CDR3 is 17 residues. Written as DNA, the CDR3 is TGCGCCAGCAGTAATCATTCGACGATTCAAGACACTCATACGCAGTATTTT. Protein product: CASSNHSTIQDTHTQYF.

Points on this clone: The sample has other DNA sequences that encode this CDR3 too. This chain joins TRBV18 and TRBJ2-7; D is possibly TRBD1 or TRBD2 (5 bases each). The CDR3 totals 14 residues. The germline V and J ends were trimmed by 3 bases and 0 bases, with 9 bases remaining between them. Germline V gives CDR1 KGHSH, CDR2 LQKENI. This CDR3 reads CASSPGVSSYEQYF. CDR3 DNA sequence: TGTGCCAGCTCACCGGGGGTCAGCTCCTACGAGCAGTACTTC.

The chain has TRBV15 and TRBJ2-5, with TRBD1 identical over 7 bases. The J segment lost 8 bases and the V segment lost 6 bases, leaving 6 bases of the junction unmatched. CDR1 and CDR2 from the germline V gene are LNHNV and YYDKDF (reference sequence). CDR3 length: 12 residues. This CDR3 is CATRNGTVTQYF. The DNA of the CDR3 is TGTGCCACCAGAAACGGGACAGTTACCCAGTACTTC.

The chain has TRBV2 and TRBJ2-6; a weak D match, TRBD1 (6 bases). The ends were cut back, 4 bases at V and 0 bases at J, with 10 bases in the middle. The CDR3 has 16 amino acids. From germline, CDR1 is SNHLY and CDR2 FYNNEI. The CDR3 loop is CASSVRDISGANVLTF. CDR3 bases: TGTGCCAGCAGTGTTCGGGACATCTCTGGGGCCAACGTCCTGACTTTC. The complete variable domain, with remaining parts taken from reference TRBV2 and TRBJ2-6, reads EPEVTQTPSHQVTQMGQEVILRCVPISNHLYFYWYRQILGQKVEFLVSFYNNEISEKSEIFDDQFSVERPDGSNFTLKIRSTKLEDSAMYFCASSVRDISGANVLTFGAGSRLTVL.

The gene calls are TRBV6-5 and TRBJ2-7; 10 positions match TRBD1. This CDR3 has 13 amino acids. J gave up 6 bases and V 2 bases, and 1 base lay outside the gene matches. CDR1 and CDR2 (germline): MNHEY, SVGAGI. In nucleotides, the CDR3 is TGTGCCAGCAGTTACCGGGACAGGGGCGAGCAGTACTTC. As protein: CASSYRDRGEQYF.

The chain links TRBV5-1 to TRBJ1-6; D is unresolved. The CDR3 sequence is 12 residues long. V gave up 0 bases and J gave up 14 bases, with 9 bases separating them. Per the germline V gene, CDR1 is SGHRS and CDR2 is YFSETQ. This CDR3 reads CASSLGSGALHF. In nucleotides, the CDR3 is TGCGCCAGCAGCTTGGGGTCCGGGGCCCTCCACTTT.

V is TRBV5-6 and J is TRBJ1-2; 8 nucleotides agree with TRBD1. This CDR3 has 14 amino acids. With 4 bases clipped from V and 4 bases from J, the junction kept 6 bases outside the gene matches. The germline V gene has CDR1 SGHDT and CDR2 YYEEEE. CDR3 sequence reads: CASSASGGGYGYTF. The CDR3 DNA reads as TGTGCCAGCAGCGCATCAGGGGGCGGCTATGGCTACACCTTC.

V is TRBV7-8 and J is TRBJ2-5; TRBD2 matches 10 bases. The CDR3 loop spans 15 amino acids. V shed 5 bases, J shed 4 bases, and the junction held 7 bases outside the gene matches. Germline V gene data show CDR1 as SGHVS and CDR2 as FQNEAQ. CDR3 DNA: TGTGCCAGCAGCCCAAGGTTAGCGGGAGGAGAGACCCAGTACTTC. This encodes CASSPRLAGGETQYF. Based on the CDR3 plus reference TRBV7-8 and TRBJ2-5, the full variable domain is GAGVSQSPRYKVAKRGQDVALRCDPISGHVSLFWYQQALGQGPEFLTYFQNEAQLDKSGLPSDRFFAERPEGSVSTLKIQRTQQEDSAVYLCASSPRLAGGETQYFGPGTRLLVL.

The rearrangement joins TRBV7-9 to TRBJ1-1; D ambiguous. V was shortened by 5 bases and J by 4 bases, with 11 bases between the two germline ends. This CDR3 spans 13 amino acids. Germline CDR1 SEHNR, CDR2 FQNEAQ (reference sequence). As DNA, the CDR3 is TGTGCCAGCAGCGACGAGGGAGGCACTGAAGCTTTCTTT. Residues: CASSDEGGTEAFF. Using reference TRBV7-9 and TRBJ1-1 for the parts outside the CDR3, the full variable domain is DTGVSQNPRHKITKRGQNVTFRCDPISEHNRLYWYRQTLGQGPEFLTYFQNEAQLEKSRLLSDRFSAERPKGSFSTLEIQRTEQGDSAMYLCASSDEGGTEAFFGQGTRLTVV.

V is TRBV29-1 and J is TRBJ1-1, with D unclear. V was cut by 3 bases and J by 3 bases, with 8 bases left in between. The germline V gene has CDR1 SQVTM and CDR2 ANQGSEA. The CDR3 extends over 12 amino acids. The CDR3 reads CSVEWEDTEAFF. The DNA for the CDR3 is TGCAGCGTTGAGTGGGAGGACACTGAAGCTTTCTTT.

The chain couples TRBV25-1 to TRBJ2-7, with a tentative D call TRBD2 (5 bases). The V end was cut by 1 base, the J end by 7 bases, with 8 bases between. In germline, CDR1 is MGHDK, CDR2 SYGVNS. CDR3 length: 12 amino acids. The CDR3 coding sequence is TGTGCCAGCAGTGAATTTACGGGGGAGCAGTACTTC. Protein product: CASSEFTGEQYF.

This chain links TRBV28 with TRBJ2-1; TRBD2 aligns across 11 bases. Trimming removed 5 bases from V and 2 bases from J; junction bases left unmatched: 2. The CDR3 runs 15 residues. From germline, CDR1 is MDHEN and CDR2 SYDVKM. CDR3 region: CASSNSGRAYNEQFF. The CDR3 DNA reads TGTGCCAGCAGTAATAGCGGGAGGGCCTACAATGAGCAGTTCTTC.

This sequence joins TRBV7-4 and TRBJ2-7; 8 bases fit TRBD1. V was clipped by 5 bases and J by 2 bases; unmatched bases: 14. The CDR3 runs 17 residues. Germline values: CDR1 SGHVT, CDR2 SQSDAQ. In nucleotides, the CDR3 is TGTGCCAGCAGCCAGGACAGGGCGGATGAGGGCCCCTACGAGCAGTACTTC. Its protein product is CASSQDRADEGPYEQYF.

The gene calls are TRBV29-1 and TRBJ2-5; TRBD1 is a possible D gene (6 bases). Germline CDR1 and CDR2: SQVTM and ANQGSEA. V was cut by 6 bases and J by 4 bases, with 15 bases left in between. CDR3 length equals 13 residues. The CDR3 bases are TGCAGCGTGTTACAGGGTCTCGGAGAGACCCAGTACTTC. Amino acids: CSVLQGLGETQYF.

This clone was detected only once. V usage is TRBV5-1 and J usage is TRBJ2-5; 8 nucleotides match TRBD2. Per the germline V gene, CDR1 is SGHRS and CDR2 is YFSETQ. V lost 4 bases to trimming and J lost 3 bases; unmatched junction nucleotides: 5. The CDR3 is made up of 14 amino acids. In nucleotides, the CDR3 is TGCGCCAGCAGCACGGGACTAGTTGAAGAGACCCAGTACTTC. Translating gives CASSTGLVEETQYF. The full variable domain, completed using reference TRBV5-1 and TRBJ2-5, is KAGVTQTPRYLIKTRGQQVTLSCSPISGHRSVSWYQQTPGQGLQFLFEYFSETQRNKGNFPGRFSGRQFSNSRSEMNVSTLELGDSALYLCASSTGLVEETQYFGPGTRLLVL.

CDR3 in DNA: TGTGCCAGCAGCCAGGGTCGGGGGGAGCAGTACTTC. This codes for CASSQGRGEQYF. The J gene is TRBJ2-7, the V gene TRBV7-9, with a possible D match to TRBD2 (6 bases). The CDR3 spans 12 residues. The V end was cut by 5 bases, the J end by 7 bases, with 12 bases between. CDR1 and CDR2 (germline): SEHNR, FQNEAQ (reference sequence). The whole variable domain, remainder taken from reference TRBV7-9 and TRBJ2-7, is DTGVSQNPRHKITKRGQNVTFRCDPISEHNRLYWYRQTLGQGPEFLTYFQNEAQLEKSRLLSDRFSAERPKGSFSTLEIQRTEQGDSAMYLCASSQGRGEQYFGPGTRLTVT.

The V and J genes are TRBV28 and TRBJ1-5; no clear D. Germline CDR1 MDHEN, CDR2 SYDVKM. Trimming stripped 6 bases from V and 5 bases from J, with 20 bases between. This CDR3 region has 16 residues. The CDR3 is CASSLPRGVKHQPQHF. Here the CDR3 DNA reads TGTGCCAGCAGCCTCCCCCGTGGGGTGAAACATCAGCCCCAGCATTTT.

As concerns this clone: Other nucleotide sequences from this sample produce the same CDR3. The J gene is TRBJ2-7, the V gene TRBV7-2; 11 bases match TRBD1. The CDR3 totals 15 residues. Trimming removed 5 bases from V and 0 bases from J; junction bases left unmatched: 3. Germline-derived CDR1 and CDR2 are SGHTA and FQGNSA. CDR3 DNA sequence: TGTGCCAGCAGCCTCGGGACAGGGGGCTCCTACGAGCAGTACTTC. As protein: CASSLGTGGSYEQYF.

This rearrangement joins TRBV2 to TRBJ1-2; D is perhaps TRBD1 (6 bases). The CDR3 sequence is 12 residues long. From germline, CDR1 is SNHLY and CDR2 FYNNEI. The germline V and J ends were trimmed by 6 bases and 8 bases, with 13 bases remaining between them. CDR3 region: CASRRDIAGYTF. The CDR3 coding sequence is TGTGCCAGCAGGCGGGACATAGCGGGCTACACCTTC.

V and J are TRBV5-1 and TRBJ1-1; D is possibly TRBD1 (6 bases). Trimming removed 3 bases from V and 1 base from J, with 13 bases in between. The CDR3 is 15 residues long. CDR1 is SGHRS and CDR2 is YFSETQ in the germline V gene. The CDR3 coding sequence is TGCGCCAGCAGCTATCAGGACAGCGGGAACACTGAAGCTTTCTTT. It is translated as CASSYQDSGNTEAFF.

V gene TRBV28 combines with J gene TRBJ1-4; 9 nucleotides align to TRBD1. Germline CDR1 and CDR2: MDHEN and SYDVKM. This CDR3 is built from 16 residues. V lost 4 bases, J lost 7 bases, and 10 bases stayed unmatched. CDR3 protein: CASSSAGQGSVEKLFF. The CDR3 DNA follows: TGTGCCAGCAGTTCAGCCGGACAGGGGTCAGTTGAAAAACTGTTTTTT.

V usage is TRBV10-2 and J usage is TRBJ2-2, with TRBD2 identical over 9 bases. Germline loops: CDR1 WSHSY, CDR2 SAAADI. V shed 5 bases, J shed 2 bases, and the junction held 3 bases outside the gene matches. The CDR3 is 15 residues long. The CDR3 here is CASSLLAGNTGELFF. The CDR3 region has the DNA TGCGCCAGCAGTCTTCTAGCGGGAAACACCGGGGAGCTGTTTTTT.

The J gene is TRBJ2-3, the V gene TRBV19, with 9 nucleotides matching TRBD1. In germline, CDR1 is LNHDA, CDR2 SQIVND (reference sequence). The CDR3 consists of 15 residues. V was clipped by 5 bases and J by 4 bases; unmatched bases: 7. CDR3 nucleotides: TGTGCCAGTAGTGACGAGGACAGGGGAGCAGATACGCAGTATTTT. Amino acids: CASSDEDRGADTQYF.

This chain uses TRBV5-1 with TRBJ2-1; D is undetermined. Germline lookup yields CDR1 SGHRS and CDR2 YFSETQ. V gave up 2 bases and J gave up 6 bases, with 9 bases separating them. This CDR3 is 13 amino acids long. Here the CDR3 reads CASSFGSANEQFF. The CDR3 nucleotides read TGCGCCAGCAGCTTCGGATCTGCCAATGAGCAGTTCTTC.

The V call is TRBV28, the J call TRBJ2-7; TRBD2 aligns across 7 bases. The CDR3 has 16 amino acids. J lost 0 bases, V lost 7 bases, and 12 bases had no gene match. Germline V gene lookup returns CDR1 MDHEN and CDR2 SYDVKM. The CDR3 spells CASKPGGTQSSYEQYF. For the CDR3, the DNA is TGTGCCAGCAAACCGGGGGGAACCCAGAGCTCCTACGAGCAGTACTTC.

As for this clone: Additional DNA sequences in this sample encode the identical CDR3. The chain combines TRBV18 with TRBJ2-7; D not certain. Germline V gives CDR1 KGHSH, CDR2 LQKENI. This CDR3 spans 12 amino acids. V lost 3 bases and J lost 0, with 3 bases in between. CDR3 nucleotides: TGTGCCAGCTCACCCAGCTCCTACGAGCAGTACTTC. Translating gives CASSPSSYEQYF.

This clone was observed a single time. The chain has TRBV5-1 and TRBJ2-5, with 8 bases fitting TRBD1. V was clipped by 4 bases and J by 2 bases; unmatched bases: 4. This CDR3 spans 14 amino acids. CDR1 is SGHRS and CDR2 is YFSETQ in the germline V gene. CDR3 coding DNA: TGCGCCAGCAGCCTTCACAGGGGGCAAGAGACCCAGTACTTC. Protein product: CASSLHRGQETQYF. Combining the CDR3 with reference TRBV5-1 and TRBJ2-5 gives the whole variable domain KAGVTQTPRYLIKTRGQQVTLSCSPISGHRSVSWYQQTPGQGLQFLFEYFSETQRNKGNFPGRFSGRQFSNSRSEMNVSTLELGDSALYLCASSLHRGQETQYFGPGTRLLVL.

This chain joins TRBV27 and TRBJ1-5; D uncertain. The germline V and J ends were trimmed by 6 bases and 6 bases, with 18 bases remaining between them. The germline gives CDR1 MNHEY, CDR2 SMNVEV (reference sequence). The CDR3 has 15 residues. This CDR3 reads CASSLIPGPGQPQHF. The CDR3 coding sequence is TGTGCCAGCAGCCTTATACCGGGCCCAGGTCAGCCCCAGCATTTT.